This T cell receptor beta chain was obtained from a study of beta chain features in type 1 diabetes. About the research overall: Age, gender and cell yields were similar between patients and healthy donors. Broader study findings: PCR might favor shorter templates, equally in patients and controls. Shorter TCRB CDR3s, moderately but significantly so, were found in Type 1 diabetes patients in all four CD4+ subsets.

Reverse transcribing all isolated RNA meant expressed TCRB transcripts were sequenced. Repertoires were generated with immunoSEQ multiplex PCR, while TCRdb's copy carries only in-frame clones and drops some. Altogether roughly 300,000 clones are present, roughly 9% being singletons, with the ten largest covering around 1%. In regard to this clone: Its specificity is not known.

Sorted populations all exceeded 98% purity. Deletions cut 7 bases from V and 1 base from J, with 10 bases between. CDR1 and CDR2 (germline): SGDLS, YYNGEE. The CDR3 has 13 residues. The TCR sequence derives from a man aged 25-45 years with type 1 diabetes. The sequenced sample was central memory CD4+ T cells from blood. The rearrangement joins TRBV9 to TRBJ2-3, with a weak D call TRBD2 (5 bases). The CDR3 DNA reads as TGTGCCAGCGGCTTGAGGGGCACAGATACGCAGTATTTT. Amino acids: CASGLRGTDTQYF. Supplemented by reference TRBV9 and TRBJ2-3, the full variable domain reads DSGVTQTPKHLITATGQRVTLRCSPRSGDLSVYWYQQSLDQGLQFLIQYYNGEERAKGNILERFSAQQFPDLHSELNLSSLELGDSALYFCASGLRGTDTQYFGPGTRLTVL.